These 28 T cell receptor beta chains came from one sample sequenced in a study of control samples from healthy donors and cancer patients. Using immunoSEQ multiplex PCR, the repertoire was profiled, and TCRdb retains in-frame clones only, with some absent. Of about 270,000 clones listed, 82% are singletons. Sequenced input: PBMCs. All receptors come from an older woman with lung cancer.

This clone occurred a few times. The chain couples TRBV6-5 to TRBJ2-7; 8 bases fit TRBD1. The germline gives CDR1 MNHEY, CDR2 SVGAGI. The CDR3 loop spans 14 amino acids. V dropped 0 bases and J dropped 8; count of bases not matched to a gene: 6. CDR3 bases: TGTGCCAGCAGTTACTCGACAGGGGCTTTGAAGCAGTACTTC. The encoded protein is CASSYSTGALKQYF.

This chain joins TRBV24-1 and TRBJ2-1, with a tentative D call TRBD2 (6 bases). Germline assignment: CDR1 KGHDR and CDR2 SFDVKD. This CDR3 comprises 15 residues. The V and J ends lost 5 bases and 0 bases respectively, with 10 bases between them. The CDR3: CATSGAGNSYNEQFF. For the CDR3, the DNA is TGTGCCACCAGTGGGGCGGGGAACTCCTACAATGAGCAGTTCTTC.

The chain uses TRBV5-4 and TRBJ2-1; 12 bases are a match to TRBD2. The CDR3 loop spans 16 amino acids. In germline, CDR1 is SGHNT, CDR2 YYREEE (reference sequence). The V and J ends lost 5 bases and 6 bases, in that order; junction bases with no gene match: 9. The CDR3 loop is CASRRELAGGPNEQFF. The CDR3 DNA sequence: TGTGCCAGCAGACGAGAACTAGCGGGAGGTCCCAATGAGCAGTTCTTC.

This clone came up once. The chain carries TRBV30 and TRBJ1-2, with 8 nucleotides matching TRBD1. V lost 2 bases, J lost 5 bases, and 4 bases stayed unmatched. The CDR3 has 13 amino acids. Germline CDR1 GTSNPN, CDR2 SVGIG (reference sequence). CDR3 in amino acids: CAWSTDRVYGYTF. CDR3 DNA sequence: TGTGCCTGGAGTACGGACAGGGTGTATGGCTACACCTTC.

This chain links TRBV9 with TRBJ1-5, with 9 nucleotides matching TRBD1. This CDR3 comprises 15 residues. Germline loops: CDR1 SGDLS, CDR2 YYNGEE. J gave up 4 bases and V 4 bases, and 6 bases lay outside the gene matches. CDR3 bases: TGTGCCAGCAGCTTATACGGACAGGGGAATCAGCCCCAGCATTTT. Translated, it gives CASSLYGQGNQPQHF.

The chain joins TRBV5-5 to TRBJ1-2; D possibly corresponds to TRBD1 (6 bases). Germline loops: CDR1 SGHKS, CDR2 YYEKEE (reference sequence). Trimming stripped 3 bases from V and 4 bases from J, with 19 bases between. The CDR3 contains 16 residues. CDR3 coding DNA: TGTGCCAGCAGCTCAGGGGCAGGGACCCCCCCCTATGGCTACACCTTC. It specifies CASSSGAGTPPYGYTF.

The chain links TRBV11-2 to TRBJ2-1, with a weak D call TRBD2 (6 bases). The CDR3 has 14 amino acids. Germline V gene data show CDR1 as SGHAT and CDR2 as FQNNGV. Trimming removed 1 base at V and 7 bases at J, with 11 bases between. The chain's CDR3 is CASSLAGVVNEQFF. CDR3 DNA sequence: TGTGCCAGCAGCTTAGCGGGAGTGGTGAATGAGCAGTTCTTC.

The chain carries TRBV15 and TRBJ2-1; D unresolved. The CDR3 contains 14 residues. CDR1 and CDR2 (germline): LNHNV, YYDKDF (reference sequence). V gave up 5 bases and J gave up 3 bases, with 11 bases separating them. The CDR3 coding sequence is TGTGCCACCAGCGTCCGGGCCTTCTACAATGAGCAGTTCTTC. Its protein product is CATSVRAFYNEQFF. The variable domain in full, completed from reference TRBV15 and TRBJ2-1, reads DAMVIQNPRYQVTQFGKPVTLSCSQTLNHNVMYWYQQKSSQAPKLLFHYYDKDFNNEADTPDNFQSRRPNTSFCFLDIRSPGLGDTAMYLCATSVRAFYNEQFFGPGTRLTVL.

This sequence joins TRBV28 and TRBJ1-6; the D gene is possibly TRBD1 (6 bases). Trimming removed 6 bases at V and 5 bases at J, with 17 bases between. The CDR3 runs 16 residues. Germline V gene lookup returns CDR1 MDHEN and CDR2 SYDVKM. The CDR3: CASRGILGGDNSPLHF. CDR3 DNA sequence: TGTGCCAGCAGGGGAATTCTGGGGGGCGATAATTCACCCCTCCACTTT.

The CDR3 is CTSSQGQGARPLHF. The DNA for the CDR3 is TGCACCAGCAGCCAAGGACAGGGGGCGAGACCCCTCCACTTT. J is TRBJ1-6 and V is TRBV1; the table assigns TRBD1, which was not confirmed against the DNA. TRBV1 is noted as a pseudogene. This CDR3 spans 14 amino acids.

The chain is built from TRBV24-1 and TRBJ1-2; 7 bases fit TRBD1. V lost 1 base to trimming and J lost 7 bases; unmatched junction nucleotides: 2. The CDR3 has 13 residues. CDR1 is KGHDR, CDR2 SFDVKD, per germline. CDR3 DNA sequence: TGTGCCACCAGTGATTTTTCAGGGGGTGGCTACACCTTC. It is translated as CATSDFSGGGYTF.

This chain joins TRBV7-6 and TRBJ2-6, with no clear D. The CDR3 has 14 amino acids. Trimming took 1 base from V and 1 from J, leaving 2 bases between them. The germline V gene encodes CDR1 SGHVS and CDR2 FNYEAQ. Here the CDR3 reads CASSLVSGANVLTF. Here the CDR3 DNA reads TGTGCCAGCAGCTTAGTTTCTGGGGCCAACGTCCTGACTTTC.

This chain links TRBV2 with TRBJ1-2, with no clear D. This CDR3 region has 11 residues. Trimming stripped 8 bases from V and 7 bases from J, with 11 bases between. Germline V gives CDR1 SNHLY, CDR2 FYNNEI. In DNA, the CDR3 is TGTGCCAGCGGAGCCGGGTTTGGCTACACCTTC. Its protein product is CASGAGFGYTF.

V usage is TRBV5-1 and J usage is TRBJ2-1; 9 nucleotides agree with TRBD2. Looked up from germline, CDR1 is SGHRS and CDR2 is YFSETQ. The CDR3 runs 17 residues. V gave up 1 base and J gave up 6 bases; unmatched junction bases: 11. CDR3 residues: CASSLYSGSGWGNEQFF. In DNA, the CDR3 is TGCGCCAGCAGCTTGTATAGCGGGAGTGGCTGGGGCAATGAGCAGTTCTTC.

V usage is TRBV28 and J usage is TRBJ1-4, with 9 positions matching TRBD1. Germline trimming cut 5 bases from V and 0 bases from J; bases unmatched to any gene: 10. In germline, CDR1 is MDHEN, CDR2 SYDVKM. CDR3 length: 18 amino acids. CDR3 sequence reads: CASSVQGAQGPTNEKLFF. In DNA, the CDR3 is TGTGCCAGCAGTGTACAGGGGGCGCAGGGGCCAACTAATGAAAAACTGTTTTTT.

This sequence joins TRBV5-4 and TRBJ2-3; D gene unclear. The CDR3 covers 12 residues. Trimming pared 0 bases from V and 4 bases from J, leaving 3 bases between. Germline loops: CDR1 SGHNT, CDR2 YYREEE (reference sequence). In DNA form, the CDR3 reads TGTGCCAGCAGCTTGGCCGCAGATACGCAGTATTTT. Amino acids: CASSLAADTQYF.

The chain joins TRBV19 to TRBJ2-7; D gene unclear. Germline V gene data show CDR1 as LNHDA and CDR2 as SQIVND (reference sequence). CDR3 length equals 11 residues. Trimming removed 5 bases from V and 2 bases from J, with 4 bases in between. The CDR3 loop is CASSSPYEQYF. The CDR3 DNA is TGTGCCAGTAGTTCGCCCTACGAGCAGTACTTC.

CDR3 DNA: TGCGCCAGCAGGGAGAACAATTTGGGCTCTAAAAACATTCAGTACTTC. As protein: CASRENNLGSKNIQYF. The chain links TRBV5-1 to TRBJ2-4; the D is unclear. Per germline, CDR1 SGHRS and CDR2 YFSETQ. V lost 5 bases and J 4 bases, leaving 19 bases between the germline ends. The CDR3 consists of 16 residues.

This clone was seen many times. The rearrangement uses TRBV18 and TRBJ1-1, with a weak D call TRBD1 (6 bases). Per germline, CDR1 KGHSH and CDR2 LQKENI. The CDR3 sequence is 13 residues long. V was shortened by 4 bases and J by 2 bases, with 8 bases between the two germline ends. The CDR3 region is CASSQDRNTEAFF. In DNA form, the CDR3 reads TGTGCCAGCTCACAGGACAGAAACACTGAAGCTTTCTTT.

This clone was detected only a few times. CDR3 nucleotides: TGCAGTGCTAGTTCGGCTAGCGGGAGCAATGAGCAGTTCTTC. It codes for CSASSASGSNEQFF. The V call is TRBV20-1, the J call TRBJ2-1; 10 bases line up with TRBD2. CDR3 length: 14 residues. Germline V gene sequence: CDR1 DFQATT, CDR2 SNEGSKA (reference sequence). Trimming cost V 3 bases and J 6 bases; bases outside gene matches: 5.

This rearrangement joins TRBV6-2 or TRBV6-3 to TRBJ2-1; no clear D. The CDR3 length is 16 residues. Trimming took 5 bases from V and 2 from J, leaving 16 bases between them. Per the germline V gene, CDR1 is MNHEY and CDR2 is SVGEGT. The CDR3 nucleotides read TGTGCCAGCAGTCCCCAAGTTTTCCCCCCCTACAATGAGCAGTTCTTC. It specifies CASSPQVFPPYNEQFF.

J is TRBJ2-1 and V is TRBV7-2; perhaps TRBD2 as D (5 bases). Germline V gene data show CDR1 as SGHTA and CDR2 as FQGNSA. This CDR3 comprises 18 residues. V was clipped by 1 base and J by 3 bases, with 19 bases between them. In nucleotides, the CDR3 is TGTGCCAGCAGCTTAGGACCCTCATCCGCGGGCTACTACAATGAGCAGTTCTTC. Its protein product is CASSLGPSSAGYYNEQFF.

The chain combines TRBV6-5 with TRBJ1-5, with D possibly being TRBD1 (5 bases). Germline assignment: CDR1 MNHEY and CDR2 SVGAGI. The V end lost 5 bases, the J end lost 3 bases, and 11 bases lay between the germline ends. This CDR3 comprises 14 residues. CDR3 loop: CASSKTAFNQPQHF. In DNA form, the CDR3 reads TGTGCCAGCAGTAAGACAGCTTTCAATCAGCCCCAGCATTTT.

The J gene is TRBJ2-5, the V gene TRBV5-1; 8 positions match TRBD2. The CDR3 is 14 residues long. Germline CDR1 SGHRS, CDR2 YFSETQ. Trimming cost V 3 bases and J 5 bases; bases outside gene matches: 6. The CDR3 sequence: CASSSGGVRETQYF. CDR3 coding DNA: TGCGCCAGCAGCTCGGGGGGGGTCCGCGAGACCCAGTACTTC.

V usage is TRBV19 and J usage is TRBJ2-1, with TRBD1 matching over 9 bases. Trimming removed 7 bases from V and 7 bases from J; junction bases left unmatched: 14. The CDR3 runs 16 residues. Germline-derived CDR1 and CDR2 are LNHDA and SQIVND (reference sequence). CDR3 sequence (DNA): TGTGCCAGTACCCCCATCCGGGACAGGGCAGGGAATGAGCAGTTCTTC. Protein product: CASTPIRDRAGNEQFF.

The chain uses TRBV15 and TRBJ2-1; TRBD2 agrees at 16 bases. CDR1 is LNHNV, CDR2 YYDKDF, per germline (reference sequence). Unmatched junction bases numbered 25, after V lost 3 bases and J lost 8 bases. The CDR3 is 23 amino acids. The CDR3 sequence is CATSRGTTTGTSGRGAVFHEQFF. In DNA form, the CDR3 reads TGTGCCACCAGCAGGGGGACCACAACCGGGACTAGCGGGAGGGGGGCCGTATTCCATGAGCAGTTCTTC. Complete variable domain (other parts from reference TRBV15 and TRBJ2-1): DAMVIQNPRYQVTQFGKPVTLSCSQTLNHNVMYWYQQKSSQAPKLLFHYYDKDFNNEADTPDNFQSRRPNTSFCFLDIRSPGLGDTAMYLCATSRGTTTGTSGRGAVFHEQFFGPGTRLTVL.

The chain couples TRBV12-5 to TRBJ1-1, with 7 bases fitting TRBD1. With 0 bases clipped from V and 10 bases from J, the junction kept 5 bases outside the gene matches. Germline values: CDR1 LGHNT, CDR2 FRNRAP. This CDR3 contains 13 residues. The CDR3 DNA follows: TGTGCTAGTGGTTTGGTAAGACAGGGTGGAGCTTTCTTT. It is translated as CASGLVRQGGAFF.

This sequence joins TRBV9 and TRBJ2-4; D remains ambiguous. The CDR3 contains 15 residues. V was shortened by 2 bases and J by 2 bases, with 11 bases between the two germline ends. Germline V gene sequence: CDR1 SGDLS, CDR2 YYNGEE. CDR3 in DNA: TGTGCCAGCAGCGTCCAGGCAGTTTCCAAAAACATTCAGTACTTC. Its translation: CASSVQAVSKNIQYF.